This TCR beta chain is drawn from a study of cytomegalovirus exposure and HLA in healthy donors. Findings of the study overall: Per published accounts, TCR beta sequences correctly predicted the HLA-A and HLA-B alleles of most subjects.

Points on this clone: Its antigen is undetermined.

The CDR3 runs 14 residues. Per germline, CDR1 SGHTA and CDR2 FQGNSA. V lost 6 bases, J lost 5 bases, and 7 bases stayed unmatched. This PCR relied on a set of 60 Vbeta primers and 13 Jbeta primers. The repertoire was sequenced with immunoSEQ multiplex PCR; TCRdb's copy has only in-frame clones and lacks some. The sample consists of about 160,000 clones, 60% to 85% of them appearing once. The V and J genes are TRBV7-2 and TRBJ2-1, with 7 positions matching TRBD2. Input material: PBMCs. This TCR was sampled from a woman in her 30s in good health and CMV-seronegative. CDR3 nucleotide sequence: TGTGCCAGCAGTTCCCATGGGGGGGACAATGAGCAGTTCTTC. This encodes CASSSHGGDNEQFF.